Here is one TCR beta chain with its context. Its cognate antigen has yet to be identified. The sample holds no much larger clone one base away, and base qualities are not on file. This specimen belongs to a study of vaccination and CD4 T cells after COVID-19 (dated by TCRdb to 2021 to 2024). For context, the study as a whole: Every convalescent patient had a positive nasal swab PCR test for SARS-CoV-2, with mild disease in roughly 10 patients and severe disease in one. Control cultures received a CEFX viral epitope pool as the positive control, an HIV-1 Nef peptide pool as the negative control, or no peptide. Post-COVID blood samples from convalescent patients were collected a median of approximately 93 days after diagnosis, with a range of roughly 30 to 170 days. The time from the second vaccine dose to post-vaccine blood sampling had a median of roughly 70 days and ranged from about 14 to 250 days. Culture stimuli were overlapping spike peptide pools from SARS-CoV-2 and from the common cold coronaviruses HCoV-NL63, HCoV-OC43 and HCoV-229E. Two doses of either the Pfizer-BioNTech BNT162b2 vaccine (n=8) or the Moderna mRNA-1273 vaccine (n=2) were administered to participants. The convalescent cohort included six males and four females, with two Hispanic individuals, seven Caucasians, two Asians and one multiracial person. In ten to eleven COVID-19 convalescent patients and a handful of infection-naive healthy vaccine recipients, the spike-specific CD4+ TCR repertoire before mRNA vaccination was compared with the repertoire after mRNA vaccination. The paper's findings and limits, for the study overall: Relatively few convalescent patients were included in the study, and early timepoints after natural infection were not analyzed. In convalescent patients, a median around 86% of post-vaccine SARS-CoV-2-reactive clones were detected only after vaccination, and vaccine-specific priming was suggested by this finding. Although the median number of SARS-CoV-2-reactive clonotypes went up from some 23 after infection to about 38 after vaccination, the increase was not significant. Of the vaccine-specific clones found in convalescent patients, nearly all (304 of 307) were mono-reactive for SARS-CoV-2 spike instead of being cross-reactive with common cold coronaviruses.

Receptors were amplified or captured by PCR. TCR sequencing of DNA from cultured CD4+ T cells used the Oncomine TCR Beta short-read assay at the Johns Hopkins FTIC core. The QIAamp micro DNA kit was used to extract genomic DNA from the cultured CD4+ T cells. Oncomine TCR Beta libraries from cultured CD4+ T cells were pooled using unique dual indexes and sequenced on an Illumina iSeq 100. In the paper's pipeline: Non-productive sequences were removed, and CDR3s that did not start with C, did not end with F or W, or were shorter than 7 amino acids were discarded. The MANAFEST web application identified antigen-specific clonotypes by comparing peptide-stimulated wells against reference wells and other culture wells. To be called positive, a clone needed an FDR below 0.05, an odds ratio above 5, and a productive frequency above 0.1% in at least two of three replicate wells. Clonotypes that were significantly expanded in both SARS-CoV-2 spike wells and at least one common cold coronavirus spike condition were defined as cross-reactive. Similarity between CDR3 sequences was evaluated in R version 3.6.1 using Levenshtein distances (stringdist) and unrooted phylogenetic trees (ape). TCRdb applied fastp at Q25 and MiXCR to the public reads, then kept only in-frame beta chains. Rows merge per CDR3 protein into single entries with the most common DNA and genes. The V and J calls were determined by TCRdb, not by the authors. This sample lists under 25,000 distinct CDR3 sequences; around three fifths were detected once. About 7.5% of the sample is taken by the ten largest.

Explained via the paper, the treatment or condition label denotes: approximately 9-day PBMC culture with coronavirus spike peptide pools or control peptides (ViraFEST assay). The ViraFEST assay was used in the study, in which antigen-specific T cells were expanded with peptide pools and expanded clonotypes were subsequently identified by TCR sequencing. The positive SARS-CoV-2 PCR tests of the convalescent patients were dated from March to December 2020, before the Alpha, Beta and Delta variants emerged in the United States. Each well held around 2 million PBMCs cultured with approximately 9.1 ug/ml peptide pools in IMDM containing approximately 5% human AB serum and approximately 10 IU/ml IL-2. Half of the culture medium was replaced with fresh IL-2-containing medium on days 3 and 7. CD4+ T cells were isolated after roughly eleven days of culture through negative selection using the EasySep CD4+ T cell isolation kit. PBMCs were separated from whole blood using Ficoll-Paque Plus gradient centrifugation and then either used fresh or cryopreserved at -140C. Culture conditions were generally each tested in triplicate wells.

The CDR1 and CDR2 encoded by the germline V gene are SGHTA and FQGNSA. Reading from cysteine to phenylalanine, the CDR3 counts 16 amino acids. Only the CDR3 part of the read is kept: 48 bases, read in frame from the first base. V gives up 3 bases and J gives up 7 bases, and the segment between their germline ends measures 18 bases. Sequenced input: CD4+ T cells from blood, cultured in vitro. The V and J segments used are TRBV7-2 and TRBJ2-2; there is no confident call for the D gene. This receptor was obtained from a human donor who had recovered from COVID-19. The CDR3 protein is CASSFLLDQALGELFF. The nucleotides read TGTGCCAGCAGCTTCCTGTTGGACCAGGCCCTCGGGGAGCTGTTTTTT.